This is a list of T cell receptor beta chains from one sample in a study of blood T cell repertoires in COVID-19. Measured with immunoSEQ multiplex PCR; TCRdb has only the in-frame clones, and not every one. The sample has roughly 250,000 clones; approximately 80% are singletons. Material for sequencing was peripheral blood. The receptors come from a woman of 80 years or more with active or convalescent COVID-19. Each CDR3 is given with its conserved first and last residue. The D gene is left open where the match is weak. The listing skips clone size in some rows; elsewhere it reads once, few, many or a size class.

clone size	D gene	V gene	J gene	CDR3 DNA	CDR3 protein
-	TRBD2	TRBV3-1/TRBV3-2	TRBJ2-5	TGTGCCAGCAGCCAAGTAGCGGGGGGGAAACAAGAGACCCAGTACTTC	CASSQVAGGKQETQYF
-	-	TRBV6-5	TRBJ1-5	TGTGCCAGCAGGCCGGGACAAGCAATTAATTCCCAGCATTTT	CASRPGQAINSQHF
-	TRBD2	TRBV2	TRBJ2-1	TGTGCCAGCAGTGAACGTGGTAGCGGGAGGGGATTACGAAACAATGAGCAGTTCTTC	CASSERGSGRGLRNNEQFF
-	TRBD1	TRBV30	TRBJ1-1	TGTGCCTGGAGTGTAGGAGGAAGGGGACAGGGAGTCTCTAACACTGAAGCTTTCTTT	CAWSVGGRGQGVSNTEAFF
-	-	TRBV28	TRBJ1-4	TGTGCCAGCAGTTTTGCGGCTAGTTTACATGAAAAACTGTTTTTT	CASSFAASLHEKLFF
-	TRBD1	TRBV24-1	TRBJ2-3	TGTGCCACCGGCCTGACAGGGGGGTTCGCAGATACGCAGTATTTT	CATGLTGGFADTQYF
once	TRBD1	TRBV28	TRBJ2-5	TGTGCCAGCAGTGAACCGGGACAGGGGGTTCGGGAGACCCAGTACTTC	CASSEPGQGVRETQYF
-	-	TRBV21-1	TRBJ2-2	TGTGCCAGCACCATGAACACCGGGGAGCTGTTTTTT	CASTMNTGELFF
-	-	TRBV10-1	TRBJ1-5	TGCGCCAGCAGTGAGAATATTTATCAGCCCCAGCATTTT	CASSENIYQPQHF
-	TRBD2	TRBV3-1/TRBV3-2	TRBJ2-5	TGTGCCAGCAGCCAGCCCCGAAGACTAGCGGGGCAAGAGACCCAGTACTTC	CASSQPRRLAGQETQYF
-	TRBD1	TRBV6-5	TRBJ1-1	TGTGCCAGCCTTTTACAGGGGACTGAAGCTTTCTTT	CASLLQGTEAFF
-	TRBD1	TRBV3-1/TRBV3-2	TRBJ2-2	TGTGCCAGCAGCCACAGTCTCGGGACAGGACCCACCGGGGAGCTGTTTTTT	CASSHSLGTGPTGELFF
-	-	TRBV5-1	TRBJ2-2	TGCGCCAGCAGCTTGGCCTTAGGACAGGGGGTAGCGGGAGATCCCGGGGAGCTGTTTTTT	CASSLALGQGVAGDPGELFF
-	-	TRBV27	TRBJ1-1	TGTGCCAGCAGTTTACGCTTCAGGGCCGCTTTCTTT	CASSLRFRAAFF
-	-	TRBV6-6	TRBJ1-1	TGTGCCAGCAGTTACAGGTCAGGGATGAACACTGAAGCTTTCTTT	CASSYRSGMNTEAFF
-	-	TRBV5-6	TRBJ2-5	TGTGCCAGCAGCTTGGCCCAAGGGGTTGAACGGGCAGAGACCCAGTACTTC	CASSLAQGVERAETQYF
-	-	TRBV14	TRBJ1-1	TGTGCCAGCAGCCAAGAGGGCCTTTCAGCTTTCTTT	CASSQEGLSAFF
-	-	TRBV24-1	TRBJ2-2	TGTGCCACCAGTGTTGGAGGGCCCGGGGAGCTGTTTTTT	CATSVGGPGELFF
-	TRBD1	TRBV2	TRBJ1-2	TGTGCCAGCAGTGGCGGCCAGGGGGTCTATGGCTACACCTTC	CASSGGQGVYGYTF
-	-	TRBV19	TRBJ2-2	TGTGCCAGTACCCAACAGTACAACACCGGGGAGCTGTTTTTT	CASTQQYNTGELFF
-	TRBD2	TRBV30	TRBJ2-7	TGTGCCTGGAATAGCGGGGGGCTCTACGAGCAGTACTTC	CAWNSGGLYEQYF
-	-	TRBV4-1	TRBJ1-1	TGCGCCAGCAGCCAAACTTTGGGGGGAACTGAAGCTTTCTTT	CASSQTLGGTEAFF
-	-	TRBV6-5	TRBJ2-5	TGTGCCAGCAGTCCTCGGGGGCGGGGGTCGGAGACCCAGTACTTC	CASSPRGRGSETQYF
-	-	TRBV2	TRBJ1-6	TGTGCCAGCATCCGTCAGGGGTCGGGTTCACCCCTCCACTTT	CASIRQGSGSPLHF
-	-	TRBV30	TRBJ1-5	TGTGCCTGGGGGAGGGACACTGGCAATCAGCCCCAGCATTTT	CAWGRDTGNQPQHF
-	TRBD1	TRBV24-1	TRBJ1-2	TGTGCCACCGGAGACCGGGACAGGCAGTATGGCTACACCTTC	CATGDRDRQYGYTF
-	TRBD1	TRBV4-2	TRBJ2-1	TGTGCCAGCAGCCAAGATAGGGACAGGGGGTTTGTTAGCTCCTACAATGAGCAGTTCTTC	CASSQDRDRGFVSSYNEQFF
-	-	TRBV6-5	TRBJ1-5	TGTGCCAGCAGTCCGACAGGAGCGCGCAATCAGCCCCAGCATTTT	CASSPTGARNQPQHF
-	-	TRBV2	TRBJ1-2	TGTGCCAGGACCGACAGGAATAACTATGGCTACACCTTC	CARTDRNNYGYTF
-	-	TRBV2	TRBJ2-5	TGTGCCAGCAGTGACTTGGGTTTGGGGCGACAAGAGACCCAGTACTTC	CASSDLGLGRQETQYF
-	-	TRBV28	TRBJ1-2	TGTGCCAGCAGTTCCCCCGCGGCGGGGGGCTACACCTTC	CASSSPAAGGYTF
-	TRBD1	TRBV2	TRBJ2-7	TGTGCCAGCAGCAGGGACAGCCGCGAGCAGTACTTC	CASSRDSREQYF
-	-	TRBV5-6	TRBJ2-2	TGTGCCAGCGGACCGAAAACAGGGTTCAACACCGGGGAGCTGTTTTTT	CASGPKTGFNTGELFF
-	-	TRBV5-4	TRBJ2-5	TGTGCCAGCGGACTTCCCATTCAAGAGACCCAGTACTTC	CASGLPIQETQYF
-	-	TRBV19	TRBJ1-6	TGTGCCAGTAGTAGGGCCGGACTTCTCGGCCAATCACCCCTCCACTTT	CASSRAGLLGQSPLHF
-	-	TRBV28	TRBJ1-1	TGTGCCAGCGCCTCCAGGGTGGCGACTGAAGCTTTCTTT	CASASRVATEAFF
-	TRBD2	TRBV9	TRBJ2-3	TGTGCCAGCAGCGTAGTCTACGGCGGGGGTTCAGATACGCAGTATTTT	CASSVVYGGGSDTQYF
-	-	TRBV28	TRBJ2-2	TGTGCCAGCAGAAACCAGGGAAACACCGGGGAGCTGTTTTTT	CASRNQGNTGELFF
-	-	TRBV28	TRBJ1-3	TGTGCCAGCAGTTTAGCCGGGAGAAACACCATATATTTT	CASSLAGRNTIYF
-	-	TRBV9	TRBJ1-2	TGTGCCAGCAGCAGAACAGGGTACGACGGCTACACCTTC	CASSRTGYDGYTF
-	-	TRBV3-1/TRBV3-2	TRBJ1-5	TGTGCCAGCAGCCAAGACACGGGAAACAATCAGCCCCAGCATTTT	CASSQDTGNNQPQHF
-	TRBD2	TRBV28	TRBJ2-1	TGTGCCAGTTCGACTAGCGGGAGACCTTATGAGCAGTTCTTC	CASSTSGRPYEQFF
-	TRBD2	TRBV4-2	TRBJ2-3	TGTGCCAGCAGCCAGACCGGACTAGCGGGGGATACGCAGTATTTT	CASSQTGLAGDTQYF
-	-	TRBV6-5	TRBJ1-2	TGTGCCAGCAGTCAAAGGGGAAACGGCTACACCTTC	CASSQRGNGYTF
-	TRBD1	TRBV10-2	TRBJ2-7	TGCGCCAGCAGTGAGTCTATGGGACAGGGATTTTACGAGCAGTACTTC	CASSESMGQGFYEQYF
-	TRBD1	TRBV6-4	TRBJ1-5	TGTGCCAGCCCAACTACAGGGGTTCAGCCCCAGCATTTT	CASPTTGVQPQHF
-	-	TRBV30	TRBJ2-3	TGTGCCTGCTCCCGCACAGATACGCAGTATTTT	CACSRTDTQYF
-	-	TRBV28	TRBJ1-1	TGTGCCAGCAGTGGGTTAGCGAGGGTGAACACTGAAGCTTTCTTT	CASSGLARVNTEAFF
once	-	TRBV6-1	TRBJ2-7	TGTGCCAGCAGTGAACGTAACTACGCAACCAAAGTCTCCTACGAGCAGTACTTC	CASSERNYATKVSYEQYF
-	TRBD1	TRBV2	TRBJ2-5	TGTGCCAGCAGTCCTCGACAGGGTGGATCAGAGACCCAGTACTTC	CASSPRQGGSETQYF
-	TRBD2	TRBV5-1	TRBJ2-7	TGCGCCAGCAGAACCGTCGGGACTAGCGGGAGTCACTACGAGCAGTACTTC	CASRTVGTSGSHYEQYF
-	TRBD1	TRBV30	TRBJ1-6	TGTGCCTGGTCGACAGGGGGTATTTCACCCCTCCACTTT	CAWSTGGISPLHF
-	-	TRBV7-7	TRBJ2-2	TGTGCCAGCAGCAGTCTCCGGGAGCCGTTCACCGGGGAGCTGTTTTTT	CASSSLREPFTGELFF
-	-	TRBV6-6	TRBJ1-5	TGTGCCAGCAGGACCGGGAATCAGCCCCAGCATTTT	CASRTGNQPQHF
-	TRBD1	TRBV14	TRBJ2-1	TGTGCCAGCAGCCCGGGGGACAGGAACTACAATGAGCAGTTCTTC	CASSPGDRNYNEQFF